The 15 T cell receptor beta chains given below trace back to one sample, sequenced in a study of control samples from healthy donors and cancer patients. Sequenced by immunoSEQ multiplex PCR; TCRdb stores in-frame clones only, minus some. Here the sample spans about 100,000 clones, less than 90% being singletons. The sequencing input was blood. These receptors were taken from a woman in her forties or fifties in good health.

The rearrangement uses TRBV7-3 and TRBJ2-3; D is perhaps TRBD2 (6 bases). CDR3 length: 14 amino acids. The germline gives CDR1 SGHTA, CDR2 FQGTGA. V lost 4 bases and J 0 bases, leaving 8 bases between the germline ends. The CDR3: CASSSGLSTDTQYF. DNA of the CDR3: TGTGCCAGCAGCTCTGGACTAAGCACAGATACGCAGTATTTT.

The V call is TRBV9, the J call TRBJ2-1; TRBD1 is a possible D gene (6 bases). V lost 4 bases and J lost 7, with 9 bases in between. Looked up from germline, CDR1 is SGDLS and CDR2 is YYNGEE. CDR3 length equals 12 residues. CDR3 DNA sequence: TGTGCCAGCAGCTTACAGGGAAATGAGCAGTTCTTC. Translation: CASSLQGNEQFF.

This clone has only a few counts. V usage is TRBV6-5 and J usage is TRBJ1-4, with D perhaps matching TRBD1 (5 bases). This CDR3 region has 16 residues. The V end lost 6 bases, the J end lost 0 bases, and 14 bases lay between the germline ends. CDR1 is MNHEY and CDR2 is SVGAGI in the germline V gene. CDR3 residues: CASSYDRKATNEKLFF. CDR3 in DNA: TGTGCCAGCAGCTACGACAGAAAAGCAACTAATGAAAAACTGTTTTTT.

Remarks on this clone: Other DNA sequences in the same sample also yield this CDR3. V is TRBV5-1 and J is TRBJ2-5; unclear D gene. This CDR3 region has 11 residues. Between the trimmed V and J ends, which lost 1 base and 2 bases, there was a span of 0 bases. Germline CDR1 and CDR2: SGHRS and YFSETQ. The DNA for the CDR3 is TGCGCCAGCAGCTTGCAAGAGACCCAGTACTTC. Translation: CASSLQETQYF.

The chain recombines TRBV14 with TRBJ2-1; tentative D call: TRBD2 (5 bases). The CDR3 sequence is 15 residues long. Looked up from germline, CDR1 is SGHDN and CDR2 is FVKESK. Trimming took off 1 base at V and 8 bases at J, with 15 bases between the two ends. The DNA for the CDR3 is TGTGCCAGCAGCCAAGGGCTAATGGGAGACTATGAGCAGTTCTTC. Its protein is CASSQGLMGDYEQFF.

CDR3 in amino acids: CASSPGLGEKLFF. The CDR3 DNA is TGTGCCAGCAGCCCAGGGTTGGGCGAAAAACTGTTTTTT. The chain has TRBV11-2 and TRBJ1-4, with D possibly being TRBD1 (5 bases). The germline CDR1 and CDR2 sequences are SGHAT and FQNNGV. V lost 5 bases and J lost 8, with 12 bases in between. The CDR3 totals 13 residues.

The CDR3 DNA reads TGTGCCAGTAAGCCCACAGGGGGTTTCTACGAGCAGTACTTC. This codes for CASKPTGGFYEQYF. The V gene is TRBV19, the J gene TRBJ2-7; 8 nucleotides agree with TRBD1. With V trimmed by 7 bases and J by 3 bases, 8 bases remained unmatched. The CDR3 totals 14 residues. From germline, CDR1 is LNHDA and CDR2 SQIVND (reference sequence).

The DNA for the CDR3 is TGTGCCAGCCGAAGGGGGGGGAACATGAACACTGAAGCTTTCTTT. Protein product: CASRRGGNMNTEAFF. The rearrangement uses TRBV6-5 and TRBJ1-1; TRBD1 might be the D (6 bases). CDR3 length: 15 residues. Trimming took off 8 bases at V and 0 bases at J, with 16 bases between the two ends. CDR1 is MNHEY and CDR2 is SVGAGI in the germline V gene.

The chain's CDR3 is CASSLGSAGGFTGELFF. The DNA of the CDR3 is TGTGCCAGCAGCTTGGGATCAGCGGGAGGGTTCACCGGGGAGCTGTTTTTT. The gene calls are TRBV5-6 and TRBJ2-2; 10 bases match TRBD2. The CDR3 is made up of 17 amino acids. Germline CDR1 SGHDT, CDR2 YYEEEE. J lost 4 bases, V lost 0 bases, and 6 bases had no gene match.

V gene TRBV4-2 combines with J gene TRBJ1-6; the D is unclear. V was clipped by 0 bases and J by 7 bases, with 7 bases between them. The CDR3 is made up of 14 amino acids. Germline loops: CDR1 LGHNA, CDR2 YNFKEQ. The CDR3, as DNA: TGTGCCAGCAGCCAAGATTTAGGGAATTCACCCCTCCACTTT. Translation gives CASSQDLGNSPLHF.

This clone has a single count. V is TRBV9 and J is TRBJ1-3; tentative D call: TRBD1 (5 bases). Trimming took off 0 bases at V and 2 bases at J, with 9 bases between the two ends. The CDR3 extends over 15 amino acids. Germline V CDR1 and CDR2: SGDLS, YYNGEE. The DNA of the CDR3 is TGTGCCAGCAGCGTAGAGGAAGGGGCTGGAAACACCATATATTTT. It yields the protein CASSVEEGAGNTIYF.

The genes are TRBV9 and TRBJ1-3; 10 bases line up with TRBD1. The V and J ends lost 3 bases and 5 bases, in that order; junction bases with no gene match: 2. This CDR3 is 14 amino acids long. The V gene's germline CDR1 is SGDLS and CDR2 YYNGEE. The CDR3 DNA follows: TGTGCCAGCAGCGCGGGACAGGGGAGAAACACCATATATTTT. Protein product: CASSAGQGRNTIYF. Filled out from reference TRBV9 and TRBJ1-3, the complete variable domain reads DSGVTQTPKHLITATGQRVTLRCSPRSGDLSVYWYQQSLDQGLQFLIQYYNGEERAKGNILERFSAQQFPDLHSELNLSSLELGDSALYFCASSAGQGRNTIYFGEGSWLTVV.

Remarks on this clone: A junction end diverges from the germline sequence, so it may reflect a read error. CDR3 region: CASSQDGTEKFF. Here the CDR3 DNA reads TGCGCCAGCAGCCAAGACGGTACTGAGAAGTTCTTC. The chain is built from TRBV4-1 and TRBJ2-1, with D uncertain. The germline V gene has CDR1 MGHRA and CDR2 YSYEKL. The length of the CDR3 is 12 residues.

CDR3 sequence reads: CASSYAWDGNTGELFF. The CDR3 DNA reads TGTGCCAGCAGTTACGCCTGGGACGGCAACACCGGGGAGCTGTTTTTT. This chain links TRBV6-5 with TRBJ2-2; D may be TRBD1 or TRBD2 (5 bases each). This CDR3 comprises 16 residues. Per the germline V gene, CDR1 is MNHEY and CDR2 is SVGAGI. The V and J ends lost 2 bases and 2 bases respectively, with 12 bases between them.

The genes are TRBV3-1 (or the pseudogene TRBV3-2) and TRBJ2-2; 8 nucleotides match TRBD2. Germline CDR1 is LGHDT and CDR2 is YNNKEL (reference sequence). This CDR3 region has 20 residues. V lost 2 bases, J lost 2 bases, and 16 bases stayed unmatched. The CDR3 loop is CASSQSAGGMMIVNTGELFF. DNA for the CDR3: TGTGCCAGCAGCCAATCCGCGGGGGGAATGATGATAGTTAACACCGGGGAGCTGTTTTTT.